This T cell receptor (beta chain) was sequenced in a study of cytomegalovirus exposure and HLA in healthy donors. Regarding the study as a whole: There were 160 or so TCR beta chains listed as cytomegalovirus-associated.

With regard to this clone: The antigen is not known.

Trimming shortened V by 5 bases and J by 7 bases, and 15 bases separated the two germline ends. The germline gives CDR1 MDHEN, CDR2 SYDVKM. The CDR3 totals 14 residues. Sequencing was performed with immunoSEQ multiplex PCR; in TCRdb, only in-frame clones are kept and a portion is missing. The sample consists of around 150,000 clones, around 85% of them appearing once. The chain couples TRBV28 to TRBJ2-1; the D call may be TRBD1 or TRBD2 (5 bases each). Sequenced sample: PBMCs. This receptor was identified in a young woman in good health and CMV-seronegative. CDR3 bases: TGTGCCAGCAGTGTTGAGGGGTTAGAGAATGAGCAGTTCTTC. It encodes CASSVEGLENEQFF.